This passage covers 4 T cell receptor beta chains from one sample sequenced in a study of blood T cell repertoires in COVID-19. The table came from immunoSEQ multiplex PCR; TCRdb's copy has only in-frame clones and leaves some out. The table includes roughly 140,000 clones, around nine tenths detected once. The sequenced sample consisted of peripheral blood. Receptors originate from a woman aged 40 to 55 with acute or convalescent COVID-19.

The chain is built from TRBV19 and TRBJ2-7, with 11 bases matching TRBD2. The CDR3 runs to 14 residues. Unmatched junction bases numbered 8, after V lost 9 bases and J lost 4 bases. Looked up from germline, CDR1 is LNHDA and CDR2 is SQIVND (reference sequence). This chain's CDR3 is CASRTSGGSYEQYF. In nucleotides, the CDR3 is TGTGCCAGCAGAACTAGCGGGGGATCTTACGAGCAGTACTTC.

The CDR3 loop reads CASSLDPGLDGYTF. As DNA, the CDR3 is TGTGCCAGCAGCTTAGACCCGGGACTGGATGGCTACACCTTC. The chain uses TRBV7-9 and TRBJ1-2; possible D gene TRBD1, 5 bases. V was clipped by 1 base and J by 6 bases, with 12 bases between them. The germline CDR1 and CDR2 sequences are SEHNR and FQNEAQ (reference sequence). The CDR3 contains 14 residues.

V usage is TRBV5-6 and J usage is TRBJ2-4, with 11 positions matching TRBD2. Germline V CDR1 and CDR2: SGHDT, YYEEEE. V dropped 4 bases and J dropped 6; count of bases not matched to a gene: 15. This CDR3 contains 18 residues. The CDR3 is CASSPVGVDSGGVNIQYF. The CDR3 DNA follows: TGTGCCAGCAGCCCCGTCGGGGTCGATAGCGGGGGGGTAAACATTCAGTACTTC.

This sequence joins TRBV3-1 (or the pseudogene TRBV3-2) and TRBJ2-2; D remains ambiguous. Germline loops: CDR1 LGHDT, CDR2 YNNKEL (reference sequence). Trimming pared 0 bases from V and 7 bases from J, leaving 12 bases between. The CDR3 runs to 15 residues. CDR3 bases: TGTGCCAGCAGCCAAGAAAGACTCCGTAGCGGGGAGCTGTTTTTT. This codes for CASSQERLRSGELFF.